A selection of T cell receptor beta chains follows, all from one sample in a study of blood T cell repertoires in COVID-19. Libraries were prepared by immunoSEQ multiplex PCR; TCRdb keeps only in-frame clonotypes and omits some of them. The repertoire consists of roughly 380,000 clones, with 88% occurring once and the leading ten covering 1%. Source material: PBMCs or T cells enriched from blood (not recorded which). The receptors here all came from a woman between 25 and 40 years old who had been exposed to COVID-19. CDR3s include the opening cysteine and the closing phenylalanine or tryptophan. A D gene is named only where the DNA matches it firmly. For some rows the clone size is stated as once, few or many, or as a class when expanded; others skip it.

J gene	clone size	V gene	D gene	CDR3 DNA	CDR3 protein
TRBJ2-3	NA	TRBV2	TRBD1	TGTGCCAGCAGGACGGACAGGCGTAGCACAGATACGCAGTATTTT	CASRTDRRSTDTQYF
TRBJ1-2	NA	TRBV7-9	NA	TGTGCCAGCAGCTCCGGACAGAGGGGAGGCTACACCTTC	CASSSGQRGGYTF
TRBJ1-1	few	TRBV20-1	NA	TGCAGTGCTGTACGTCGGGCTGAAGCTTTCTTT	CSAVRRAEAFF
TRBJ2-3	NA	TRBV29-1	NA	TGCAGCGGGGGGACGGGGGTTGCAGATACGCAGTATTTT	CSGGTGVADTQYF
TRBJ2-1	NA	TRBV5-6	TRBD1	TGTGCCAGCAGCTTGGGGCTGGACAGGGCCTACAATGAGCAGTTCTTC	CASSLGLDRAYNEQFF
TRBJ2-1	NA	TRBV15	TRBD2	TGTGCCACCAGCAGAGGACTAGCGGGGACCTACAATGAGCAGTTCTTC	CATSRGLAGTYNEQFF
TRBJ1-1	few	TRBV19	TRBD1	TGTGCCAGTAGTACAAGGACAGGGCAGGGGAACACTGAAGCTTTCTTT	CASSTRTGQGNTEAFF
TRBJ2-7	NA	TRBV5-1	NA	TGCGCCAGCAGCTTGCAACAGCCGATTATGGAGCAGTACTTC	CASSLQQPIMEQYF
TRBJ2-7	NA	TRBV5-1	TRBD2	TGCGCCAGCCGGCTAGCGGGAGCCGATACCTACGAGCAGTACTTC	CASRLAGADTYEQYF
TRBJ2-1	few	TRBV6-4	TRBD2	TGTGCCAGCAGTGACGAACGGGAGGGCCCAGCTACCGAGCAGTTCTTC	CASSDEREGPATEQFF
TRBJ2-2	NA	TRBV6-5	NA	TGTGCCACCCAGGGACTCACCGGGGAGCTGTTTTTT	CATQGLTGELFF
TRBJ2-1	once	TRBV6-5	NA	TGTGCCAGCAGTTACAACAGAGACAATGAGCAGTTCTTC	CASSYNRDNEQFF
TRBJ2-7	few	TRBV7-9	TRBD2	TGTGCCAGCGAGAGACTAGCGGGGGGAAGCGAGCAGTACTTC	CASERLAGGSEQYF
TRBJ1-1	NA	TRBV6-5	TRBD1	TGTGCCAGCAGGCTACAGGGGGGGCCCACTGAAGCTTTCTTT	CASRLQGGPTEAFF
TRBJ1-1	NA	TRBV18	NA	TGTGCCAGCTCCGTCGGAGGAGTCCCGAACACTGAAGCTTTCTTT	CASSVGGVPNTEAFF
TRBJ2-2	NA	TRBV7-2	NA	TGTGCCAGCAGCTTAGACAAGCGGTCCGCCGGGGAGCTGTTTTTT	CASSLDKRSAGELFF